Presented here are 27 T cell receptor beta chains from one specimen sequenced in a study of CD8 T cells in Susac syndrome (dated by TCRdb to between 2017 and 2020). The library was obtained by the immunoSEQ multiplex PCR assay. RNA was extracted using the RNeasy kit, and about 0.45 to 1 ug of the RNA was reverse transcribed with random hexamers. TCRdb trimmed public reads at Q25 via fastp, called clones via MiXCR and kept in-frame beta chains. Every distinct CDR3 protein forms one entry, paired with its most common genes and DNA. In all, the sample holds 190,000 or so distinct CDR3 sequences, and just under 95% of those were seen once. The ten largest clones represent around 0.076% of the sample. The sample comprised CD4+ T cells from PBMCs. The receptors stem from a human donor with multiple sclerosis.

J is TRBJ1-5 and V is TRBV30; D ambiguous. V lost 2 bases, J lost 9 bases, and 14 bases lay in between. CDR3 length: 13 residues. CDR1 is GTSNPN, CDR2 SVGIG, per germline (reference sequence). The CDR3 nucleotides read TGTGCCTGGAGTCTTCGACAATATGCGCCCCAGCATTTT. Translating it yields CAWSLRQYAPQHF.

The J gene is TRBJ1-1, the V gene TRBV5-4; maybe TRBD1 (5 bases). Germline CDR1 SGHNT, CDR2 YYREEE (reference sequence). Between the trimmed V and J ends, which lost 0 bases and 5 bases, there was a span of 8 bases. This CDR3 region has 13 residues. CDR3 bases: TGTGCCAGCAGCTTGGGACGACAGACTGAAGCTTTCTTT. This sequence encodes CASSLGRQTEAFF.

The chain is built from TRBV11-3 and TRBJ2-6; no definite D call. This CDR3 has 12 residues. Germline lookup yields CDR1 SGHNT and CDR2 YENEEA. Trimming removed 5 bases from V and 8 bases from J, with 7 bases in between. In nucleotides, the CDR3 is TGTGCCAGCAGCCCAGTATCCAACGTCCTGACTTTC. This encodes CASSPVSNVLTF. The full variable domain, in which reference TRBV11-3 and TRBJ2-6 provide the parts outside the CDR3, is EAGVVQSPRYKIIEKKQPVAFWCNPISGHNTLYWYLQNLGQGPELLIRYENEEAVDDSQLPKDRFSAERLKGVDSTLKIQPAELGDSAVYLCASSPVSNVLTFGAGSRLTVL.

This chain connects TRBV18 to TRBJ2-1; possibly TRBD1 for D (5 bases). Trimming stripped 1 base from V and 3 bases from J, with 10 bases between. CDR1 is KGHSH, CDR2 LQKENI, per germline. This CDR3 has 15 amino acids. CDR3 sequence (DNA): TGTGCCAGCTCACCACGGCAGGGAAACTACAATGAGCAGTTCTTC. This gives the protein CASSPRQGNYNEQFF.

The chain is built from TRBV3-1 and TRBJ1-5; no firm D call. CDR3 length: 14 residues. Trimming stripped 2 bases from V and 7 bases from J, with 12 bases between. Germline V gene sequence: CDR1 LGHDT, CDR2 YNNKEL (reference sequence). This CDR3 is CASSQRQNGQPQHF. In DNA, the CDR3 is TGTGCCAGCAGCCAAAGGCAGAACGGACAGCCCCAGCATTTT.

The chain combines TRBV11-1 with TRBJ1-6, with D perhaps matching TRBD1 (5 bases). V lost 6 bases and J 8 bases, leaving 17 bases between the germline ends. CDR3 length: 15 amino acids. Germline CDR1 SGHAT, CDR2 FQDESV (reference sequence). The CDR3: CASRFTGTDDSPLHF. The CDR3 region has the DNA TGTGCCAGCAGGTTTACCGGGACGGACGATTCACCCCTCCACTTT.

The gene calls are TRBV7-2 and TRBJ2-3, with TRBD2 matching over 7 bases. The V gene's germline CDR1 is SGHTA and CDR2 FQGNSA. This CDR3 region has 14 residues. V was clipped by 11 bases and J by 0 bases; unmatched bases: 8. CDR3 sequence (DNA): TGTGCCTCCGAAAGCGGGGAAAGCACAGATACGCAGTATTTT. Translated, it gives CASESGESTDTQYF.

The V gene is TRBV4-2, the J gene TRBJ2-1; 14 nucleotides align to TRBD2. Looked up from germline, CDR1 is LGHNA and CDR2 is YNFKEQ. This CDR3 contains 17 residues. V lost 2 bases to trimming and J lost 6 bases; unmatched junction nucleotides: 6. CDR3 nucleotide sequence: TGTGCCAGCAGCCAACCTCGACTAGCGGGGGGGCTCAATGAGCAGTTCTTC. This translates into CASSQPRLAGGLNEQFF.

CDR3 DNA sequence: TGCAGTGCTCCCACTAGCTGGTCCACAGATACGCAGTATTTT. Translated, it gives CSAPTSWSTDTQYF. The chain links TRBV20-1 to TRBJ2-3, with D maybe TRBD2 (6 bases). This CDR3 contains 14 residues. The germline V gene has CDR1 DFQATT and CDR2 SNEGSKA (reference sequence). V lost 5 bases and J 2 bases, leaving 14 bases between the germline ends.

The J gene is TRBJ1-4, the V gene TRBV20-1, with unresolved D. This CDR3 has 11 residues. Germline CDR1 DFQATT, CDR2 SNEGSKA (reference sequence). The V gene lost 7 bases and the J gene lost 4 bases, with 7 bases spanning the gap. CDR3 nucleotide sequence: TGCAGTGTGTATGATAATGAAAAACTGTTTTTT. Its protein product is CSVYDNEKLFF.

The chain joins TRBV5-1 to TRBJ2-2; possibly TRBD1 for D (5 bases). Trimming removed 0 bases from V and 4 bases from J, with 10 bases in between. The CDR3 has 15 residues. The germline V gene has CDR1 SGHRS and CDR2 YFSETQ. In DNA form, the CDR3 reads TGCGCCAGCAGCTTGGTAGGGGCTATCACCGGGGAGCTGTTTTTT. Protein sequence: CASSLVGAITGELFF. The variable domain in full, with the rest retrieved from reference TRBV5-1 and TRBJ2-2, is KAGVTQTPRYLIKTRGQQVTLSCSPISGHRSVSWYQQTPGQGLQFLFEYFSETQRNKGNFPGRFSGRQFSNSRSEMNVSTLELGDSALYLCASSLVGAITGELFFGEGSRLTVL.

V and J are TRBV3-1 and TRBJ1-2; D may be TRBD1 (6 bases). This CDR3 spans 17 amino acids. Per the germline V gene, CDR1 is LGHDT and CDR2 is YNNKEL (reference sequence). Trimming took off 6 bases at V and 0 bases at J, with 20 bases between the two ends. The CDR3, as DNA: TGTGCCAGCAGTTCCGGATGGGGGCTCACTTCTAACTATGGCTACACCTTC. This codes for CASSSGWGLTSNYGYTF.

This sequence joins TRBV29-1 and TRBJ2-1; D may be TRBD2 (5 bases). V lost 8 bases and J lost 8, with 13 bases in between. Germline loops: CDR1 SQVTM, CDR2 ANQGSEA. The CDR3 has 11 residues. CDR3 bases: TGCAGCACCTCTGGGAGTTATGAGCAGTTCTTC. Its protein is CSTSGSYEQFF.

The chain couples TRBV20-1 to TRBJ1-2; no reliable D call. This CDR3 has 12 amino acids. Germline V gene data show CDR1 as DFQATT and CDR2 as SNEGSKA (reference sequence). V lost 6 bases, J lost 4 bases, and 12 bases lay in between. This chain's CDR3 is CSATPHGYGYTF. The CDR3 bases are TGCAGTGCCACTCCACATGGCTATGGCTACACCTTC.

The chain has TRBV5-1 and TRBJ2-7, with a possible D match to TRBD2 (5 bases). V was trimmed by 0 bases and J by 2 bases, leaving 15 bases between them. This CDR3 is built from 16 residues. Looked up from germline, CDR1 is SGHRS and CDR2 is YFSETQ. CDR3 amino acids: CASSLGSGGKPYEQYF. Here the CDR3 DNA reads TGCGCCAGCAGCTTGGGATCAGGAGGCAAGCCCTACGAGCAGTACTTC. Based on the CDR3 plus reference TRBV5-1 and TRBJ2-7, the full variable domain is KAGVTQTPRYLIKTRGQQVTLSCSPISGHRSVSWYQQTPGQGLQFLFEYFSETQRNKGNFPGRFSGRQFSNSRSEMNVSTLELGDSALYLCASSLGSGGKPYEQYFGPGTRLTVT.

This clonotype has a single count. The genes are TRBV29-1 and TRBJ2-3; D is perhaps TRBD2 (5 bases). The CDR3 runs to 15 residues. Germline CDR1 and CDR2: SQVTM and ANQGSEA. The V gene lost 5 bases and the J gene lost 2 bases, with 17 bases spanning the gap. CDR3 in DNA: TGCAGCGTTTTGCCCAGTGGGCGGGCCACAGATACGCAGTATTTT. Protein sequence: CSVLPSGRATDTQYF.

This clonotype was seen just once. J is TRBJ2-1 and V is TRBV7-3; 7 nucleotides match TRBD2. The V gene end was trimmed by 7 bases and the J gene end by 5 bases; junction bases not matched to a gene: 8. Germline V gives CDR1 SGHTA, CDR2 FQGTGA. There are 14 residues in the CDR3. CDR3 sequence: CASIHSGTNNEQFF. The CDR3 DNA reads TGTGCCAGCATCCACTCCGGGACTAACAATGAGCAGTTCTTC.

The chain employs TRBV6-5 and TRBJ1-6, with D tentatively TRBD1 (6 bases). The germline V gene encodes CDR1 MNHEY and CDR2 SVGAGI. V lost 7 bases, J lost 3 bases, and 7 bases lay in between. This CDR3 is built from 13 residues. CDR3 sequence: CASKGGYNSPLHF. Here the CDR3 DNA reads TGTGCCAGCAAAGGGGGCTATAATTCACCCCTCCACTTT.

The chain recombines TRBV30 with TRBJ2-3; the D call may be TRBD1 or TRBD2 (5 bases each). CDR1 GTSNPN and CDR2 SVGIG come from the germline V gene (reference sequence). CDR3 size: 13 residues. Trimming removed 2 bases from V and 8 bases from J, with 14 bases in between. The DNA for the CDR3 is TGTGCCTGGAGTCTCGGGACCGCGGGTACGCAGTATTTT. It translates to CAWSLGTAGTQYF.

The chain couples TRBV3-1 to TRBJ2-2; D is perhaps TRBD1 or TRBD2 (5 bases each). Per germline, CDR1 LGHDT and CDR2 YNNKEL (reference sequence). Trimming removed 4 bases at V and 1 base at J, with 10 bases between. The CDR3 totals 15 residues. The DNA for the CDR3 is TGTGCCAGCAGCCGAGGGGCCCAGAACACCGGGGAGCTGTTTTTT. Translation: CASSRGAQNTGELFF.

The chain joins TRBV7-9 to TRBJ2-7; D is undetermined. Germline CDR1 reads SEHNR; CDR2 reads FQNEAQ (reference sequence). The CDR3 is 14 residues long. V was cut by 7 bases and J by 3 bases, with 16 bases left in between. The CDR3 is CASNLDGPSYEQYF. DNA of the CDR3: TGTGCCAGCAATCTCGACGGACCGAGCTACGAGCAGTACTTC.

The gene calls are TRBV12-3 or TRBV12-4 and TRBJ2-5; D unclear. V lost 4 bases and J lost 1, with 4 bases in between. The CDR3 totals 12 residues. The CDR3 loop reads CASSSLQETQYF. As DNA, the CDR3 is TGTGCCAGCAGTTCACTCCAAGAGACCCAGTACTTC.

The rearrangement joins TRBV2 to TRBJ2-3; D uncertain. V was trimmed by 3 bases and J by 1 base, leaving 8 bases between them. CDR3 length: 14 amino acids. Germline CDR1 and CDR2: SNHLY and FYNNEI. This chain's CDR3 is CASSDGRGTDTQYF. For the CDR3, the DNA is TGTGCCAGCAGTGACGGCCGCGGCACAGATACGCAGTATTTT.

This sequence joins TRBV30 and TRBJ2-5; a weak D match, TRBD1 (5 bases). Germline V lookup: CDR1 GTSNPN, CDR2 SVGIG (reference sequence). CDR3 length: 14 residues. V shed 2 bases and J shed 2 bases, with 12 bases lying between them. The CDR3 here is CAWSPKGWQETQYF. CDR3 DNA sequence: TGTGCCTGGAGTCCAAAGGGGTGGCAAGAGACCCAGTACTTC.

The chain recombines TRBV9 with TRBJ1-5; no reliable D call. The CDR3 is 13 residues long. Trimming removed 3 bases at V and 5 bases at J, with 9 bases between. CDR1 is SGDLS and CDR2 is YYNGEE in the germline V gene. CDR3 in amino acids: CASSADIYQPQHF. CDR3 DNA sequence: TGTGCCAGCAGCGCCGACATCTATCAGCCCCAGCATTTT.

The chain combines TRBV27 with TRBJ1-1; no definite D call. The V end lost 5 bases, the J end lost 1 base, and 11 bases lay between the germline ends. The V gene's germline CDR1 is MNHEY and CDR2 SMNVEV (reference sequence). The CDR3 contains 14 residues. CDR3 sequence (DNA): TGTGCCAGCAGTCCCCGTGCGCGGAACACTGAAGCTTTCTTT. Translating it yields CASSPRARNTEAFF.

The chain recombines TRBV12-3 or TRBV12-4 with TRBJ1-1; no firm D call. Trimming pared 3 bases from V and 1 base from J, leaving 15 bases between. CDR3 size: 16 residues. CDR3 in amino acids: CASSFPLRSANTEAFF. CDR3 coding DNA: TGTGCCAGCAGTTTTCCTCTGCGAAGCGCGAACACTGAAGCTTTCTTT.